This T cell receptor beta chain was recorded in a study of cytomegalovirus exposure and HLA in healthy donors. Regarding the study as a whole: Later, an analysis found that common viral pathogens appeared to be linked with several of the most significant clusters. Trimming of TCR beta V- and J-genes showed a link, identified in a later analysis, to a missense DCLRE1C variant. Excluded: some indistinguishable V segments such as TRBV6-2 and TRBV6-3.

PCR involved 60 Vbeta and 13 Jbeta primers. Original data processing: Roughly 10 million shared chains were among approximately 80 million unique TCR beta chains counted in a later analysis. Measured with immunoSEQ multiplex PCR; TCRdb has only the in-frame clones, and not every one. V and J calls and clone size come straight from that table; D and trimming were deduced from the DNA. Among 200,000 or so clones, around 83% were seen once, and the ten largest hold 6.5%. This CDR3 region has 13 residues. Losses at the gene ends were 6 bases for V and 2 bases for J; bases not matched to a gene: 2. Looked up from germline, CDR1 is MDHEN and CDR2 is SYDVKM. As to this clone: Its antigen is as yet unknown. Additional DNA sequences in this sample encode the identical CDR3.

The rearrangement joins TRBV28 to TRBJ2-5, with 8 positions matching TRBD2. The sample was PBMCs. The source is a woman aged 45-65 years in good health and CMV-seropositive. The CDR3: CASSRGGQETQYF. Here the CDR3 DNA reads TGTGCCAGCAGCCGGGGGGGGCAAGAGACCCAGTACTTC.